What follows are 7 T cell receptor beta chains derived from one specimen sequenced in a study of shared T cell receptors in the human thymus. TCRdb's copy holds only in-frame clones and misses some; the assay was immunoSEQ multiplex PCR. This sample carries 540,000 or so clones, around 78% of them seen once, and the ten largest clones take less than 0.015%. The data also belong to a second study, concerning human thymus T cells.

Input material: thymocytes. All receptors derive from a boy less than two years old with a congenital heart defect.

The chain is built from TRBV12-5 and TRBJ2-7, with TRBD2 matching 11 bases. The CDR3 totals 20 residues. Germline CDR1 is LGHNT and CDR2 is FRNRAP. After removal of 3 bases from V and 3 bases from J, the junction contained 19 bases not matched to a gene. CDR3 nucleotide sequence: TGTGCTAGTGGTTTAGGGGACCCACTCCAAGTAGCGGGAGGGCTCTACGAGCAGTACTTC. Translating it yields CASGLGDPLQVAGGLYEQYF.

The V and J genes are TRBV5-6 and TRBJ1-1; 9 bases are shared with TRBD1. The ends lost 4 bases at V and 1 base at J; junction bases unmatched: 8. In germline, CDR1 is SGHDT, CDR2 YYEEEE. This CDR3 comprises 16 residues. CDR3 nucleotide sequence: TGTGCCAGCAGCGCCCGGACAGGGGAGACGAACACTGAAGCTTTCTTT. This codes for CASSARTGETNTEAFF.

The chain combines TRBV19 with TRBJ2-2, with TRBD2 matching over 11 bases. CDR3 length equals 17 residues. The germline V gene has CDR1 LNHDA and CDR2 SQIVND (reference sequence). The V segment lost 7 bases and the J segment 0 bases; nucleotides outside the gene matches: 7. The CDR3 sequence: CASTPTSGKTNTGELFF. CDR3 coding DNA: TGTGCCAGTACCCCGACTAGCGGGAAGACGAACACCGGGGAGCTGTTTTTT.

This chain uses TRBV7-9 with TRBJ2-5; the D gene is possibly TRBD2 (5 bases). CDR1 is SEHNR, CDR2 FQNEAQ, per germline (reference sequence). This CDR3 has 14 amino acids. V was cut by 5 bases and J by 2 bases, with 12 bases left in between. The CDR3 protein is CASSPSGNQETQYF. In DNA, the CDR3 is TGTGCCAGCAGCCCTTCCGGGAATCAAGAGACCCAGTACTTC.

The chain has TRBV11-3 and TRBJ1-3, with a possible D match to TRBD1 (5 bases). The germline gives CDR1 SGHNT, CDR2 YENEEA. The CDR3 runs 16 residues. The germline V and J ends were trimmed by 0 bases and 0 bases, with 9 bases remaining between them. The CDR3 sequence: CASSLERDFSGNTIYF. CDR3 DNA: TGTGCCAGCAGCTTAGAGCGGGACTTCTCTGGAAACACCATATATTTT.

The chain has TRBV10-2 and TRBJ2-1, with TRBD2 matching 12 bases. Trimming cost V 5 bases and J 6 bases; bases outside gene matches: 8. In germline, CDR1 is WSHSY, CDR2 SAAADI. CDR3 length: 16 residues. DNA for the CDR3: TGCGCCAGCAGTCCCATCCTAGCGGGAGGGTTCAATGAGCAGTTCTTC. This codes for CASSPILAGGFNEQFF.

The gene calls are TRBV27 and TRBJ2-7; TRBD2 aligns across 10 bases. V lost 5 bases and J lost 1; bases outside the gene matches: 5. Germline V gene lookup returns CDR1 MNHEY and CDR2 SMNVEV (reference sequence). CDR3 length: 15 residues. CDR3 DNA: TGTGCCAGCAGTAGAGCGGGAGGGTGGTCCTACGAGCAGTACTTC. Its protein is CASSRAGGWSYEQYF.